The 27 T cell receptor beta chains below come from one sample, sequenced in a study of control samples from healthy donors and cancer patients. TCRdb keeps only in-frame clones here, not all; method: immunoSEQ multiplex PCR. The data show roughly 130,000 clones, 85% to 95% seen once. The sample comprised PBMCs. Every receptor here comes from a man aged 55 to 69 with colorectal cancer.

CDR3 nucleotide sequence: TGTGCCAGCAGACATAGACATTATAGTAGTGATTCACCCCTCCACTTT. Translated, it gives CASRHRHYSSDSPLHF. This sequence joins TRBV5-5 and TRBJ1-6; no clear D gene. CDR1 and CDR2 from the germline V gene are SGHKS and YYEKEE (reference sequence). The CDR3 sequence is 16 residues long. V lost 5 bases, J lost 8 bases, and 20 bases lay in between.

The chain links TRBV19 to TRBJ2-5; D tentatively fits TRBD1 or TRBD2 (5 bases each). Germline lookup yields CDR1 LNHDA and CDR2 SQIVND (reference sequence). V was cut by 3 bases and J by 2 bases, with 16 bases left in between. The CDR3 covers 16 residues. DNA of the CDR3: TGTGCCAGTAGTATCTTCCCCGGGGCCGTTCAAGAGACCCAGTACTTC. Its translation: CASSIFPGAVQETQYF.

The gene calls are TRBV6-2 or TRBV6-3 and TRBJ1-1; D is uncertain. Germline CDR1 is MNHEY and CDR2 is SVGEGT. V was shortened by 0 bases and J by 2 bases, with 10 bases between the two germline ends. The CDR3 runs to 15 residues. For the CDR3, the DNA is TGTGCCAGCAGTTACTCAGGATCCCCAAACACTGAAGCTTTCTTT. It is translated as CASSYSGSPNTEAFF.

This chain uses TRBV30 with TRBJ2-7; D is unclear. V shed 4 bases and J shed 0 bases, with 16 bases lying between them. Germline loops: CDR1 GTSNPN, CDR2 SVGIG (reference sequence). The CDR3 is made up of 15 amino acids. CDR3 in DNA: TGTGCCTGGACCGATCTAGTATATACCTCCTACGAGCAGTACTTC. Its protein product is CAWTDLVYTSYEQYF.

The chain is built from TRBV24-1 and TRBJ2-1; 7 nucleotides align to TRBD2. The CDR3 loop spans 15 amino acids. Germline loops: CDR1 KGHDR, CDR2 SFDVKD. V lost 4 bases, J lost 2 bases, and 4 bases stayed unmatched. The CDR3 loop is CATSESGGPYNEQFF. The CDR3 DNA sequence: TGTGCCACCAGTGAGTCGGGGGGTCCCTACAATGAGCAGTTCTTC.

This clone has only a few counts. The V gene is TRBV6-6, the J gene TRBJ1-6, with D perhaps TRBD1 (5 bases). Germline lookup yields CDR1 MNHNY and CDR2 SVGAGI (reference sequence). This CDR3 region has 13 residues. V lost 6 bases and J 10 bases, leaving 13 bases between the germline ends. CDR3 DNA: TGTGCCAGCAGCCCACGGGGGGACTCACCCCTCCACTTT. This gives the protein CASSPRGDSPLHF.

The rearrangement joins TRBV5-1 to TRBJ1-6, with 9 nucleotides matching TRBD1. Germline V lookup: CDR1 SGHRS, CDR2 YFSETQ. The CDR3 spans 16 residues. J was trimmed by 5 bases and V by 2 bases; bases with no gene match: 5. CDR3 region: CASSFTGGADNSPLHF. For the CDR3, the DNA is TGCGCCAGCAGCTTTACAGGGGGCGCGGATAATTCACCCCTCCACTTT.

This clone was seen just once. Other DNA sequences in this specimen translate into the identical CDR3. This rearrangement joins TRBV9 to TRBJ1-5, with D possibly being TRBD1 (6 bases). Per germline, CDR1 SGDLS and CDR2 YYNGEE. The germline V and J ends were trimmed by 0 bases and 4 bases, with 11 bases remaining between them. The CDR3 covers 15 residues. CDR3 coding DNA: TGTGCCAGCAGCGTAGGGGGGCAGTTTAATCAGCCCCAGCATTTT. Protein: CASSVGGQFNQPQHF.

The count of this clone is one. V and J are TRBV28 and TRBJ2-7, with TRBD2 as a possible D gene (6 bases). Germline V gene data show CDR1 as MDHEN and CDR2 as SYDVKM. This CDR3 comprises 14 residues. V was clipped by 4 bases and J by 9 bases, with 19 bases between them. Here the CDR3 DNA reads TGTGCCAGCAGTTATGCGGGTGGGGGGAGAGGGCAGTACTTC. This translates into CASSYAGGGRGQYF. The full variable domain, rest sourced from reference TRBV28 and TRBJ2-7, is DVKVTQSSRYLVKRTGEKVFLECVQDMDHENMFWYRQDPGLGLRLIYFSYDVKMKEKGDIPEGYSVSREKKERFSLILESASTNQTSMYLCASSYAGGGRGQYFGPGTRLTVT.

This chain links TRBV7-9 with TRBJ2-3, with 9 bases that match TRBD2. Germline trimming cut 7 bases from V and 15 bases from J; bases unmatched to any gene: 11. The CDR3 runs 12 residues. Germline-derived CDR1 and CDR2 are SEHNR and FQNEAQ (reference sequence). The CDR3: CASNPDGTSFYF. The CDR3 DNA is TGTGCCAGCAACCCCGACGGGACTAGCTTTTATTTT.

The chain has TRBV9 and TRBJ2-3; 15 bases are shared with TRBD2. This CDR3 has 16 residues. V lost 4 bases to trimming and J lost 7 bases; unmatched junction nucleotides: 7. Germline V CDR1 and CDR2: SGDLS, YYNGEE. The CDR3 sequence: CASSRTSGGAPNTQYF. CDR3 nucleotides: TGTGCCAGCAGCAGGACTAGCGGGGGGGCACCCAATACGCAGTATTTT.

J is TRBJ1-1 and V is TRBV6-2 or TRBV6-3, with 9 bases lining up with TRBD1. Losses at the gene ends were 5 bases for V and 5 bases for J; bases not matched to a gene: 12. The CDR3 is made up of 16 amino acids. Germline CDR1 MNHEY, CDR2 SVGEGT. The CDR3 here is CASSLSQGQGGTEAFF. Written as DNA, the CDR3 is TGTGCCAGCAGTCTTTCCCAGGGACAGGGTGGGACTGAAGCTTTCTTT.

The V call is TRBV19, the J call TRBJ2-1; D possibly corresponds to TRBD2 (7 bases). The V gene lost 3 bases and the J gene lost 5 bases, with 14 bases spanning the gap. Germline loops: CDR1 LNHDA, CDR2 SQIVND (reference sequence). The CDR3 loop spans 15 amino acids. CDR3 DNA: TGTGCCAGTAGTATTTTAGGGGGGGGGCACAATGAGCAGTTCTTC. It encodes CASSILGGGHNEQFF. Full variable domain (outside the CDR3, taken from reference TRBV19 and TRBJ2-1): DGGITQSPKYLFRKEGQNVTLSCEQNLNHDAMYWYRQDPGQGLRLIYYSQIVNDFQKGDIAEGYSVSREKKESFPLTVTSAQKNPTAFYLCASSILGGGHNEQFFGPGTRLTVL.

The J gene is TRBJ2-7, the V gene TRBV7-2; no reliable D call. Per germline, CDR1 SGHTA and CDR2 FQGNSA. V gave up 5 bases and J gave up 6 bases, with 8 bases separating them. The CDR3 has 11 amino acids. CDR3 nucleotides: TGTGCCAGCAGCCCGTCGTTCGAGCAGTACTTC. It yields the protein CASSPSFEQYF.

This clone was picked up one time. V usage is TRBV5-1 and J usage is TRBJ2-3; 8 positions agree with TRBD2. V shed 3 bases and J 1 base; nucleotides not matched to a gene: 7. Germline lookup yields CDR1 SGHRS and CDR2 YFSETQ. The CDR3 loop spans 16 amino acids. The CDR3 is CASSWVSGAGTDTQYF. DNA for the CDR3: TGCGCCAGCAGCTGGGTTAGCGGGGCGGGCACAGATACGCAGTATTTT.

This clone has only one observation. This sequence joins TRBV5-1 and TRBJ1-2, with 8 positions matching TRBD1. Germline loops: CDR1 SGHRS, CDR2 YFSETQ. V dropped 4 bases and J dropped 10; count of bases not matched to a gene: 12. The CDR3 is 14 amino acids. This CDR3 reads CASSSPGQGWDYTF. In DNA, the CDR3 is TGCGCCAGCAGCAGCCCTGGACAGGGATGGGACTACACCTTC. Full variable domain (remainder filled in from reference TRBV5-1 and TRBJ1-2): KAGVTQTPRYLIKTRGQQVTLSCSPISGHRSVSWYQQTPGQGLQFLFEYFSETQRNKGNFPGRFSGRQFSNSRSEMNVSTLELGDSALYLCASSSPGQGWDYTFGSGTRLTVV.

This clone was seen just once. J is TRBJ2-7 and V is TRBV6-1; D gene uncertain. Trimming took off 8 bases at V and 3 bases at J, with 8 bases between the two ends. CDR3 size: 11 residues. The germline V gene encodes CDR1 MNHNS and CDR2 SASEGT. The CDR3 nucleotides read TGTGCCAGCGGGTATGTCTACGAGCAGTACTTC. This encodes CASGYVYEQYF.

V usage is TRBV7-9 and J usage is TRBJ2-2; maybe TRBD1 (5 bases). The CDR3 consists of 14 residues. Germline V lookup: CDR1 SEHNR, CDR2 FQNEAQ (reference sequence). Trimming pared 1 base from V and 5 bases from J, leaving 8 bases between. The CDR3 DNA sequence: TGTGCCAGCAGCTTAGTATCAGGGACCGGGGAGCTGTTTTTT. Translated, it gives CASSLVSGTGELFF.

V usage is TRBV28 and J usage is TRBJ1-1, with D perhaps TRBD1 (5 bases). This CDR3 contains 14 residues. Trimming shortened V by 5 bases and J by 0 bases, and 10 bases separated the two germline ends. Germline CDR1 and CDR2: MDHEN and SYDVKM. Written as DNA, the CDR3 is TGTGCCAGCAGTCCCCGGGGCCTGAACACTGAAGCTTTCTTT. Translation: CASSPRGLNTEAFF.

The rearrangement uses TRBV5-1 and TRBJ2-5, with D uncertain. The V and J ends lost 4 bases and 3 bases respectively, with 7 bases between them. Per germline, CDR1 SGHRS and CDR2 YFSETQ. CDR3 length: 12 residues. This chain's CDR3 is CASSLSEETQYF. The CDR3 DNA follows: TGCGCCAGCAGCCTCTCTGAAGAGACCCAGTACTTC.

This chain connects TRBV18 to TRBJ2-1; D is perhaps TRBD1 (6 bases). Trimming shortened V by 6 bases and J by 7 bases, and 7 bases separated the two germline ends. This CDR3 comprises 11 residues. CDR1 is KGHSH, CDR2 LQKENI, per germline. CDR3 sequence: CASSQGNEQFF. As DNA, the CDR3 is TGTGCCAGCTCCCAGGGGAATGAGCAGTTCTTC.

V and J are TRBV5-6 and TRBJ1-5; perhaps TRBD1 as D (6 bases). Trimming pared 1 base from V and 2 bases from J, leaving 10 bases between. This CDR3 has 15 residues. CDR1 SGHDT and CDR2 YYEEEE come from the germline V gene. The CDR3 loop is CASSLLGAGNQPQHF. The CDR3 DNA sequence: TGTGCCAGCAGCTTGCTGGGGGCCGGCAATCAGCCCCAGCATTTT.

The chain joins TRBV19 to TRBJ1-6; D gene unclear. The V end was cut by 5 bases, the J end by 9 bases, with 11 bases between. This CDR3 is built from 13 residues. CDR1 is LNHDA and CDR2 is SQIVND in the germline V gene (reference sequence). The CDR3 reads CASSAQQRSPLHF. CDR3 DNA: TGTGCCAGTAGTGCGCAGCAGCGTTCACCCCTCCACTTT.

This clone has a single count. This CDR3 reads CASSARMSLPTNEKLFF. The CDR3 DNA sequence: TGTGCCAGCAGCGCCCGAATGTCCCTTCCAACTAATGAAAAACTGTTTTTT. V usage is TRBV9 and J usage is TRBJ1-4, with D hard to call. V shed 3 bases and J shed 0 bases, with 15 bases lying between them. Per the germline V gene, CDR1 is SGDLS and CDR2 is YYNGEE. This CDR3 region has 17 residues.

V and J are TRBV29-1 and TRBJ1-4; D ambiguous. The germline V and J ends were trimmed by 4 bases and 2 bases, with 8 bases remaining between them. CDR1 is SQVTM, CDR2 ANQGSEA, per germline. The CDR3 runs 13 residues. CDR3 nucleotides: TGCAGCGTTGGACAATCCACTAATGAAAAACTGTTTTTT. This encodes CSVGQSTNEKLFF.

The chain links TRBV28 to TRBJ2-4; D perhaps matches TRBD1 (5 bases). V lost 6 bases to trimming and J lost 2 bases, with 20 bases between them. The germline CDR1 and CDR2 sequences are MDHEN and SYDVKM. The length of the CDR3 is 17 residues. This chain's CDR3 is CASSLGLRRTTKNIQYF. As DNA, the CDR3 is TGTGCCAGCAGCCTCGGCCTTAGAAGGACAACCAAAAACATTCAGTACTTC.

The V call is TRBV12-3 or TRBV12-4, the J call TRBJ2-1; D not certain. Trimming stripped 2 bases from V and 10 bases from J, with 6 bases between. The CDR3 runs 11 residues. CDR3 nucleotides: TGTGCCAGCAGTTTAAGGACGGAGCAGTTCTTC. This codes for CASSLRTEQFF.